Presented here are 24 T cell receptor beta chains from one specimen sequenced in a study of blood T cell repertoires in COVID-19. Measured with immunoSEQ multiplex PCR; TCRdb has only the in-frame clones, and not every one. The sample contains about 250,000 clones, roughly 88% of which appear only once. Sequencing used peripheral blood. The receptor source for this set is a woman aged 25 to 39 with acute or convalescent COVID-19.

This clone was recorded at least ten times. The genes are TRBV7-8 and TRBJ2-3; TRBD2 matches 7 bases. There are 15 residues in the CDR3. The V segment lost 1 base and the J segment 5 bases; nucleotides outside the gene matches: 6. From germline, CDR1 is SGHVS and CDR2 FQNEAQ. Here the CDR3 DNA reads TGTGCCAGCAGCTTAGATGCGAGCGGGGTAGATACGCAGTATTTT. Its protein product is CASSLDASGVDTQYF.

This rearrangement joins TRBV5-4 to TRBJ2-1; 8 bases map to TRBD2. Trimming removed 4 bases from V and 1 base from J; junction bases left unmatched: 7. In germline, CDR1 is SGHNT, CDR2 YYREEE (reference sequence). CDR3 length: 16 amino acids. CDR3 sequence (DNA): TGTGCCAGCAGCCCGACCGGGACTAGGTCCTACAATGAGCAGTTCTTC. This sequence encodes CASSPTGTRSYNEQFF.

The chain uses TRBV6-2 or TRBV6-3 and TRBJ2-3, with D unclear. Germline CDR1 reads MNHEY; CDR2 reads SVGEGT. The V and J ends lost 5 bases and 10 bases respectively, with 16 bases between them. The CDR3 covers 13 residues. The CDR3 DNA follows: TGTGCCAGCAGTCCCCCGGCGACTTTGGCGCAGTATTTT. Translating it yields CASSPPATLAQYF.

This clone was observed a single time. The chain is built from TRBV11-2 and TRBJ1-3; 7 nucleotides match TRBD1. The length of the CDR3 is 17 residues. The trim removed 6 bases at V and 2 bases at J, leaving 13 bases unmatched. Germline lookup yields CDR1 SGHAT and CDR2 FQNNGV. This CDR3 is CASSPRDSSFPGNTIYF. CDR3 in DNA: TGTGCCAGCAGTCCCCGGGACAGCAGTTTCCCTGGAAACACCATATATTTT. Combining the CDR3 with reference TRBV11-2 and TRBJ1-3 gives the whole variable domain EAGVAQSPRYKIIEKRQSVAFWCNPISGHATLYWYQQILGQGPKLLIQFQNNGVVDDSQLPKDRFSAERLKGVDSTLKIQPAKLEDSAVYLCASSPRDSSFPGNTIYFGEGSWLTVV.

The rearrangement links TRBV4-1 to TRBJ2-5; a possible D gene is TRBD2 (5 bases). The CDR3 runs to 14 residues. Trimming took 0 bases from V and 5 from J, leaving 10 bases between them. Germline CDR1 reads MGHRA; CDR2 reads YSYEKL. CDR3 coding DNA: TGCGCCAGCAGCCAAGAACTAGTTTGGGAGACCCAGTACTTC. Translation gives CASSQELVWETQYF.

The chain employs TRBV13 and TRBJ1-1; 7 nucleotides line up with TRBD1. V dropped 2 bases and J dropped 7; count of bases not matched to a gene: 7. The CDR3 covers 14 residues. CDR1 PRHDT and CDR2 FYEKMQ come from the germline V gene (reference sequence). As DNA, the CDR3 is TGTGCCAGCAGCTTACACAGGGGCGCAGATGAAGCTTTCTTT. This encodes CASSLHRGADEAFF. Variable domain in full (rest from reference TRBV13 and TRBJ1-1): AAGVIQSPRHLIKEKRETATLKCYPIPRHDTVYWYQQGPGQDPQFLISFYEKMQSDKGSIPDRFSAQQFSDYHSELNMSSLELGDSALYFCASSLHRGADEAFFGQGTRLTVV.

This sequence joins TRBV6-5 and TRBJ2-7; maybe TRBD2 (10 bases). The V gene lost 6 bases and the J gene lost 4 bases, with 19 bases spanning the gap. The CDR3 sequence is 15 residues long. Germline V gene sequence: CDR1 MNHEY, CDR2 SVGAGI. The DNA for the CDR3 is TGTGCCAGCAGACTAGCGGGACAGGGTATGTACGAGCAGTACTTC. Translated: CASRLAGQGMYEQYF.

CDR3 region: CASSRGTGDFDEQFF. The CDR3 DNA follows: TGTGCCAGCAGCCGCGGGACAGGGGATTTCGATGAGCAGTTCTTC. This chain uses TRBV4-2 with TRBJ2-1; 10 bases are a match to TRBD1. V was clipped by 4 bases and J by 8 bases; unmatched bases: 8. Germline V CDR1 and CDR2: LGHNA, YNFKEQ. The CDR3 is made up of 15 amino acids.

This clone came up once. The rearrangement links TRBV5-6 to TRBJ2-1; maybe TRBD1 (5 bases). The length of the CDR3 is 13 residues. V was pared by 0 bases and J by 9 bases, with 10 bases between. Germline assignment: CDR1 SGHDT and CDR2 YYEEEE. CDR3 sequence reads: CASSLVGAGEQFF. The CDR3 nucleotides are TGTGCCAGCAGCTTGGTAGGGGCAGGTGAGCAGTTCTTC.

V usage is TRBV5-1 and J usage is TRBJ2-2; tentative D call: TRBD2 (7 bases). The V end lost 1 base, the J end lost 4 bases, and 11 bases lay between the germline ends. Germline-derived CDR1 and CDR2 are SGHRS and YFSETQ. This CDR3 contains 15 residues. The CDR3 sequence is CASSLLAGATGELFF. The CDR3 DNA sequence: TGCGCCAGCAGCTTGTTGGCGGGGGCCACCGGGGAGCTGTTTTTT.

The chain carries TRBV10-3 and TRBJ1-1; TRBD1 agrees at 11 bases. With V trimmed by 10 bases and J by 5 bases, 15 bases remained unmatched. The CDR3 extends over 16 amino acids. CDR1 is ENHRY and CDR2 is SYGVKD in the germline V gene. The CDR3 DNA is TGTGCCACCCAAGTCCCGGGACAGGGGGTGGGGACTGAAGCTTTCTTT. Encoded protein: CATQVPGQGVGTEAFF.

V and J are TRBV24-1 and TRBJ2-5; 10 positions agree with TRBD1. Germline V CDR1 and CDR2: KGHDR, SFDVKD. The CDR3 spans 16 residues. V was clipped by 4 bases and J by 5 bases; unmatched bases: 9. CDR3 amino acids: CATSDPATGGGETQYF. As DNA, the CDR3 is TGTGCCACCAGTGACCCCGCGACAGGGGGCGGGGAGACCCAGTACTTC.

The chain links TRBV19 to TRBJ2-1, with 9 bases matching TRBD1. V was pared by 3 bases and J by 0 bases, with 6 bases of the junction left unmatched. The CDR3 contains 17 residues. Germline values: CDR1 LNHDA, CDR2 SQIVND (reference sequence). CDR3: CASSISGTGSSYNEQFF. The CDR3 coding sequence is TGTGCCAGTAGTATTTCCGGGACAGGGAGCTCCTACAATGAGCAGTTCTTC. The full variable domain, rest sourced from reference TRBV19 and TRBJ2-1, is DGGITQSPKYLFRKEGQNVTLSCEQNLNHDAMYWYRQDPGQGLRLIYYSQIVNDFQKGDIAEGYSVSREKKESFPLTVTSAQKNPTAFYLCASSISGTGSSYNEQFFGPGTRLTVL.

This chain joins TRBV11-3 and TRBJ1-1; 8 nucleotides agree with TRBD1. V trimming: 0 bases; J trimming: 11 bases; junction bases outside the gene matches: 8. The CDR3 consists of 14 residues. CDR1 and CDR2 (germline): SGHNT, YENEEA. The CDR3, as DNA: TGTGCCAGCAGCTTAGATGGTCCAGGGGGCCCGGCTTTCTTT. Its translation is CASSLDGPGGPAFF.

In nucleotides, the CDR3 is TGTGCCAGCAGCCAAGGGACTAGCCACGAGCAGTACTTC. This sequence encodes CASSQGTSHEQYF. The chain carries TRBV3-1 (or the pseudogene TRBV3-2) and TRBJ2-7; 8 bases fit TRBD2. With 1 base clipped from V and 5 bases from J, the junction kept 1 base outside the gene matches. Germline assignment: CDR1 LGHDT and CDR2 YNNKEL (reference sequence). The CDR3 loop spans 13 amino acids.

This chain joins TRBV5-6 and TRBJ1-2; weak D call: TRBD1 (6 bases). V lost 1 base and J lost 12, with 22 bases in between. This CDR3 contains 15 residues. Germline CDR1 SGHDT, CDR2 YYEEEE. The CDR3 region has the DNA TGTGCCAGCAGCTTGTTTGCGGTTAACAGGGCGCTTAACACCTTC. This sequence encodes CASSLFAVNRALNTF.

The chain links TRBV4-1 to TRBJ2-5, with 10 bases identical to TRBD2. V gave up 8 bases and J gave up 4 bases; unmatched junction bases: 4. CDR1 and CDR2 from the germline V gene are MGHRA and YSYEKL. The CDR3 is made up of 13 amino acids. The CDR3 loop is CASGIAGGETQYF. Written as DNA, the CDR3 is TGCGCCAGCGGGATAGCGGGAGGAGAGACCCAGTACTTC.

The chain has TRBV7-6 and TRBJ1-4, with D hard to call. The CDR3 has 12 amino acids. The germline CDR1 and CDR2 sequences are SGHVS and FNYEAQ. Trimming pared 4 bases from V and 14 bases from J, leaving 14 bases between. CDR3 in DNA: TGTGCCAGCAGCTCCGGTTCTTCGTGGCTGTTTTTT. It codes for CASSSGSSWLFF.

This chain connects TRBV19 to TRBJ1-1; the match to TRBD1 covers 8 bases. CDR1 and CDR2 (germline): LNHDA, SQIVND (reference sequence). V was pared by 7 bases and J by 1 base, with 5 bases of the junction left unmatched. The CDR3 covers 14 residues. The chain's CDR3 is CASTQGARNTEAFF. The CDR3, as DNA: TGTGCCAGTACGCAGGGGGCCAGGAACACTGAAGCTTTCTTT.

This clone showed up just a few times. The chain has TRBV4-1 and TRBJ1-1; 7 positions match TRBD1. This CDR3 spans 16 amino acids. Germline assignment: CDR1 MGHRA and CDR2 YSYEKL. The V gene end was trimmed by 0 bases and the J gene end by 1 base; junction bases not matched to a gene: 5. CDR3 sequence reads: CASSQDPAGGNTEAFF. In DNA form, the CDR3 reads TGCGCCAGCAGCCAAGATCCCGCAGGGGGGAACACTGAAGCTTTCTTT.

The gene calls are TRBV7-2 and TRBJ2-1, with 10 bases matching TRBD2. From germline, CDR1 is SGHTA and CDR2 FQGNSA. After removal of 5 bases from V and 6 bases from J, the junction contained 13 bases not matched to a gene. CDR3 length: 17 residues. The CDR3 region is CASSPRRGLAGANEQFF. The CDR3 nucleotides are TGTGCCAGCAGCCCCAGGCGAGGGCTAGCGGGAGCCAATGAGCAGTTCTTC.

This sequence joins TRBV6-5 and TRBJ2-1; 7 bases are shared with TRBD2. There are 14 residues in the CDR3. V trimming: 0 bases; J trimming: 6 bases; junction bases outside the gene matches: 2. The germline V gene encodes CDR1 MNHEY and CDR2 SVGAGI. The CDR3 region is CASSYSTSTNEQFF. CDR3 coding DNA: TGTGCCAGCAGTTACTCGACTAGCACCAATGAGCAGTTCTTC.

The chain employs TRBV5-1 and TRBJ2-2; 9 bases match TRBD2. Germline assignment: CDR1 SGHRS and CDR2 YFSETQ. This CDR3 is built from 17 residues. V shed 4 bases, J shed 1 base, and the junction held 8 bases outside the gene matches. The CDR3 sequence is CASSLNLAGENTGELFF. For the CDR3, the DNA is TGCGCCAGCAGCCTTAACTTAGCGGGGGAGAACACCGGGGAGCTGTTTTTT. The whole variable domain, remainder taken from reference TRBV5-1 and TRBJ2-2, is KAGVTQTPRYLIKTRGQQVTLSCSPISGHRSVSWYQQTPGQGLQFLFEYFSETQRNKGNFPGRFSGRQFSNSRSEMNVSTLELGDSALYLCASSLNLAGENTGELFFGEGSRLTVL.

The gene calls are TRBV4-3 and TRBJ2-5, with TRBD2 as a possible D gene (5 bases). The CDR3 length is 16 residues. V lost 1 base, J lost 7 bases, and 19 bases lay in between. Germline CDR1 LGHNA, CDR2 YSLEER. CDR3 sequence reads: CASSQGSSIGRGTQYF. CDR3 nucleotide sequence: TGCGCCAGCAGCCAAGGGTCTAGCATAGGGCGTGGGACCCAGTACTTC.